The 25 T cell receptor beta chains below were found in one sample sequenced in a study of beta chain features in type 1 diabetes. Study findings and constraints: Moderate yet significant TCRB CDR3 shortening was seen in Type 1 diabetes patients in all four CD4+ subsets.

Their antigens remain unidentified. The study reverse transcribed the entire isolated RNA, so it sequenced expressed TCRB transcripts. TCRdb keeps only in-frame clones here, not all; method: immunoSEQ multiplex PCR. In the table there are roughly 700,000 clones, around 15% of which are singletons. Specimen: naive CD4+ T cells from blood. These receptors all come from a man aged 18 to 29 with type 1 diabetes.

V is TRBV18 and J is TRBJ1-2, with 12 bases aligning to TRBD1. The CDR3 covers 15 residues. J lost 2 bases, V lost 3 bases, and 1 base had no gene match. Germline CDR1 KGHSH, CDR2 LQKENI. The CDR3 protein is CASSPGTGGNYGYTF. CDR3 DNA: TGTGCCAGCTCACCCGGGACAGGGGGCAACTATGGCTACACCTTC.

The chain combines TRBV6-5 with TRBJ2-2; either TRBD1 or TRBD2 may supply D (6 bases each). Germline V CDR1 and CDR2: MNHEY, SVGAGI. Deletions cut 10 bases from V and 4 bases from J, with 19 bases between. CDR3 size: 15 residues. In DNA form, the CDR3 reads TGTGCCACCGGGGGCAGGCCGGAGGGCACCGGGGAGCTGTTTTTT. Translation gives CATGGRPEGTGELFF.

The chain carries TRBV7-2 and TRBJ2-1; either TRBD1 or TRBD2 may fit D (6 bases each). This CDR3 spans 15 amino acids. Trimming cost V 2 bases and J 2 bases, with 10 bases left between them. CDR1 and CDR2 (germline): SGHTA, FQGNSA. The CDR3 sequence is CASSLRGPAYNEQFF. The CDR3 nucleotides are TGTGCCAGCAGCTTACGGGGGCCCGCCTACAATGAGCAGTTCTTC. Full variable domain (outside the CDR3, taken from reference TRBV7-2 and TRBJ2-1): GAGVSQSPSNKVTEKGKDVELRCDPISGHTALYWYRQSLGQGLEFLIYFQGNSAPDKSGLPSDRFSAERTGGSVSTLTIQRTQQEDSAVYLCASSLRGPAYNEQFFGPGTRLTVL.

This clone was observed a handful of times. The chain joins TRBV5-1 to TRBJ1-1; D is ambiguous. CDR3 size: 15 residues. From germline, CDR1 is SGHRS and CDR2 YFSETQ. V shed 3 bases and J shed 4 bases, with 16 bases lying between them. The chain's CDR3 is CASSWTREEGTEAFF. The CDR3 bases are TGCGCCAGCAGCTGGACGCGGGAGGAGGGCACTGAAGCTTTCTTT. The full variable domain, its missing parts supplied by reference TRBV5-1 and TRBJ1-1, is KAGVTQTPRYLIKTRGQQVTLSCSPISGHRSVSWYQQTPGQGLQFLFEYFSETQRNKGNFPGRFSGRQFSNSRSEMNVSTLELGDSALYLCASSWTREEGTEAFFGQGTRLTVV.

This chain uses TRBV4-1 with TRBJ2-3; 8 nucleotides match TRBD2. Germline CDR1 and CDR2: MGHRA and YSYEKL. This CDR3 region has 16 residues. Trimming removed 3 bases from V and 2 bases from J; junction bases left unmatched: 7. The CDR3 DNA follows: TGCGCCAGCAGCCAGGAAACTAGCGGATACACAGATACGCAGTATTTT. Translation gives CASSQETSGYTDTQYF.

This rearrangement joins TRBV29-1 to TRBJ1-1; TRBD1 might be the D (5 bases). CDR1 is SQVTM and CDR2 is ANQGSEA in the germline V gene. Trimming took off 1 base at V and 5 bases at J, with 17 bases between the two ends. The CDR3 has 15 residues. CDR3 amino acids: CSVEAKKDIGTEAFF. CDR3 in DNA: TGCAGCGTTGAAGCCAAAAAGGACATAGGGACTGAAGCTTTCTTT. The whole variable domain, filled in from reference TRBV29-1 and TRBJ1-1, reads SAVISQKPSRDICQRGTSLTIQCQVDSQVTMMFWYRQQPGQSLTLIATANQGSEATYESGFVIDKFPISRPNLTFSTLTVSNMSPEDSSIYLCSVEAKKDIGTEAFFGQGTRLTVV.

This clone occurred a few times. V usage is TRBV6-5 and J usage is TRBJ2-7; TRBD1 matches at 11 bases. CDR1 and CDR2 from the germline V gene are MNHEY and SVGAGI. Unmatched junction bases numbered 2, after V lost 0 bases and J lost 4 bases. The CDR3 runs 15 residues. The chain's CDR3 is CASSYSGQGVYEQYF. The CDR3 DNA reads TGTGCCAGCAGTTACTCGGGACAGGGGGTTTACGAGCAGTACTTC.

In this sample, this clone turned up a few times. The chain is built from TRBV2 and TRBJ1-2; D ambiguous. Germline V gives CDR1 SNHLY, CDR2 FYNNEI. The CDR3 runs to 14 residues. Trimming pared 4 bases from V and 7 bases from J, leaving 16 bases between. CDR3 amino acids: CASSVASGVAGYTF. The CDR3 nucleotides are TGTGCCAGCAGTGTGGCATCCGGCGTGGCTGGCTACACCTTC.

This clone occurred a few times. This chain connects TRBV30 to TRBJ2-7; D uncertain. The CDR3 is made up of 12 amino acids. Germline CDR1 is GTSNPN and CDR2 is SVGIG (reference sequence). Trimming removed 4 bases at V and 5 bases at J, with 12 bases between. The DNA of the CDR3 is TGTGCCTGGATCTCGGGTTTCCACGAGCAGTACTTC. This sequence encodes CAWISGFHEQYF.

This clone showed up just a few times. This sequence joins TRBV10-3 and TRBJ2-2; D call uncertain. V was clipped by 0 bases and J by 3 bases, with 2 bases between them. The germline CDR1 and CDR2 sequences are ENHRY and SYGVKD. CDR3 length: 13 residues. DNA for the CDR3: TGTGCCATCAGTGAGTCTTACACCGGGGAGCTGTTTTTT. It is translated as CAISESYTGELFF.

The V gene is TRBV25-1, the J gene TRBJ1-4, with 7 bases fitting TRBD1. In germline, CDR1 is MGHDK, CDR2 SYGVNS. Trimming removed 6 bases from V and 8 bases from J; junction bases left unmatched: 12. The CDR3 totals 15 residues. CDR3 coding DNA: TGTGCCAGCAGCCCAATGGAAGGGGGCGCAGAAAAACTGTTTTTT. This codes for CASSPMEGGAEKLFF.

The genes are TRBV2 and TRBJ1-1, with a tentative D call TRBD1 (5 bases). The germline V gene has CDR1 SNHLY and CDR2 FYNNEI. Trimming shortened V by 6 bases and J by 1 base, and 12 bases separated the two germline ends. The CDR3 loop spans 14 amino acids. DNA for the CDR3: TGTGCCAGCAGCTGGACAAGCTCGAACACTGAAGCTTTCTTT. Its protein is CASSWTSSNTEAFF.

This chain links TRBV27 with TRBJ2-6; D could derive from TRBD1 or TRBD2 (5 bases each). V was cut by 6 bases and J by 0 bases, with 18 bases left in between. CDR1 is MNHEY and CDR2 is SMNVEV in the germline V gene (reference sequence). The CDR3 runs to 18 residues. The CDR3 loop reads CASRKLPGTISGANVLTF. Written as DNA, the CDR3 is TGTGCCAGCAGAAAACTCCCGGGGACGATCTCTGGGGCCAACGTCCTGACTTTC.

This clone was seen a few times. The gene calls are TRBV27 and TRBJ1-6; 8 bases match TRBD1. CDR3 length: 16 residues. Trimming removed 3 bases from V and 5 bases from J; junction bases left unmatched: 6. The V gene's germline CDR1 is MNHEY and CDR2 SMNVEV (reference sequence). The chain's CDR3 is CASSFQAGGNNSPLHF. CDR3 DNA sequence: TGTGCCAGCAGTTTCCAGGCAGGGGGCAATAATTCACCCCTCCACTTT.

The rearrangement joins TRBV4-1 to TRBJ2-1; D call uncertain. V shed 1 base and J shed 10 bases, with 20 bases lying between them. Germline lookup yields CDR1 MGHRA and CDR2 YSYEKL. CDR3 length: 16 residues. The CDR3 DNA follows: TGCGCCAGCAGCCAAGTTTTTGTTTTGGCGGCCGGGGAGCAGTTCTTC. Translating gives CASSQVFVLAAGEQFF.

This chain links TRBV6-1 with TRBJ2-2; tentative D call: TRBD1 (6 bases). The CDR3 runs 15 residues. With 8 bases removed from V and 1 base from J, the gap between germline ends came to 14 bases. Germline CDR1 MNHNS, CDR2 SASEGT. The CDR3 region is CASQETGVNTGELFF. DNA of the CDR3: TGTGCCAGCCAAGAGACAGGTGTGAACACCGGGGAGCTGTTTTTT.

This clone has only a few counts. The CDR3 sequence is CASSLGTYGRTGELFF. CDR3 DNA: TGCGCCAGCAGCTTGGGGACCTACGGTCGCACCGGGGAGCTGTTTTTT. The chain is built from TRBV5-1 and TRBJ2-2; D gene uncertain. Trimming removed 0 bases from V and 4 bases from J, with 13 bases in between. Germline V gives CDR1 SGHRS, CDR2 YFSETQ. The CDR3 loop spans 16 amino acids.

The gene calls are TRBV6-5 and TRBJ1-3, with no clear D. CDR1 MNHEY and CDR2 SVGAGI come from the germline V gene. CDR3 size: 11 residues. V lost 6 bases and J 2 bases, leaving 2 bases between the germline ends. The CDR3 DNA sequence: TGTGCCAGCAGGGCTGGAAACACCATATATTTT. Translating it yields CASRAGNTIYF.

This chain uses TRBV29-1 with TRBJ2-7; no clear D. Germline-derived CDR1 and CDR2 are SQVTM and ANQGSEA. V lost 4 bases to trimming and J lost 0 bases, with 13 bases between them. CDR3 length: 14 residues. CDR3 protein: CSVADHESSYEQYF. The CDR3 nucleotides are TGCAGCGTTGCGGACCACGAGAGCTCCTACGAGCAGTACTTC.

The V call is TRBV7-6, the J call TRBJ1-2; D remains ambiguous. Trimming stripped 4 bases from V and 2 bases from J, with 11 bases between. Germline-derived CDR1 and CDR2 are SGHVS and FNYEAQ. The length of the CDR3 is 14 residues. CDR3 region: CASSSADGNYGYTF. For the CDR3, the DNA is TGTGCCAGCAGCTCCGCGGACGGAAACTATGGCTACACCTTC. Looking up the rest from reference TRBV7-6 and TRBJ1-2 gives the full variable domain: GAGVSQSPRYKVTKRGQDVALRCDPISGHVSLYWYRQALGQGPEFLTYFNYEAQQDKSGLPNDRFSAERPEGSISTLTIQRTEQRDSAMYRCASSSADGNYGYTFGSGTRLTVV.

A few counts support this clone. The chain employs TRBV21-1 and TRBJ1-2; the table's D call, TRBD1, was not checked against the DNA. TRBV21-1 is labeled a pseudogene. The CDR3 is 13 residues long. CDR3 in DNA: TGTGCCAGCAGCCCCATGGGCGACTATGGCTACACCTTC. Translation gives CASSPMGDYGYTF.

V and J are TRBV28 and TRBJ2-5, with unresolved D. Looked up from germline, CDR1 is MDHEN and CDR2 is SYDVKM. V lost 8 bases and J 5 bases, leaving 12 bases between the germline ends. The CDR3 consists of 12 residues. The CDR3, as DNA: TGTGCCAGCTCCTCCGCGCCGGAGACCCAGTACTTC. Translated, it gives CASSSAPETQYF.

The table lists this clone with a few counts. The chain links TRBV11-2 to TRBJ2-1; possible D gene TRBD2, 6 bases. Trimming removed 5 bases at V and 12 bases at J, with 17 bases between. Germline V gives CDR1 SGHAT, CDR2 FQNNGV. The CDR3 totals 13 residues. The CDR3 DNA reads TGTGCCAGCAGCCCACGAGCGGGTTTTGGGCAGTTCTTC. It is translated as CASSPRAGFGQFF.

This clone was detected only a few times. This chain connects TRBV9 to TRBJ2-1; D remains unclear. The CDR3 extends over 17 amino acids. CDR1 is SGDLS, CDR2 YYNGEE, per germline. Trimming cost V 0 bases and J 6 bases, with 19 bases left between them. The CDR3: CASSVAFGQVGSNEQFF. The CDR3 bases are TGTGCCAGCAGCGTAGCATTCGGGCAGGTAGGCTCCAATGAGCAGTTCTTC.

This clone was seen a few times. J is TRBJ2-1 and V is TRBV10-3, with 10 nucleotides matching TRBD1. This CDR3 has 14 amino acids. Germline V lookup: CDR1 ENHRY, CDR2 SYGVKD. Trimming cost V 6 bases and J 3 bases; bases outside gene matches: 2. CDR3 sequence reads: CAIRTGGLYNEQFF. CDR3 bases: TGTGCCATCAGGACAGGGGGCCTCTACAATGAGCAGTTCTTC.